Below are 9 T cell receptor beta chains sequenced from a single sample in a study of cytotoxic CD8 clonotypes in ibrutinib-treated CLL (dated by TCRdb to the early 2020s). Preparation of the library involved the immunoSEQ multiplex PCR assay. TCRdb stores this immuneACCESS table with in-frame sequences only. Part of the clones is absent; in the studies checked, under half of the shortfall reflects unresolved V genes, and no reason is known for the rest. This sample holds about 63,000 clones; 45% to 60% were observed only once. The ten biggest clones cover roughly 14% of the sample. This specimen's time point label, interpreted: eleven to twelve months on ibrutinib. The sample in question was PBMCs, obtained after 12 months of ibrutinib treatment. The receptors stem from a human donor with chronic lymphocytic leukemia.

This clone was seen more than once but under ten times. The CDR3 protein is CASSWAGAGNTQYF. The CDR3 DNA is TGTGCCAGCAGCTGGGCAGGGGCGGGAAATACGCAGTATTTT. The chain joins TRBV13 to TRBJ2-3; D possibly uses TRBD1 or TRBD2 (6 bases each). The CDR3 length is 14 residues. The germline gives CDR1 PRHDT, CDR2 FYEKMQ (reference sequence). The V gene lost 4 bases and the J gene lost 7 bases, with 15 bases spanning the gap.

The chain uses TRBV5-6 and TRBJ2-1, with D possibly TRBD2 on 6 matching bases. The germline gives CDR1 SGHDT, CDR2 YYEEEE. Trimming cost V 4 bases and J 1 base, with 15 bases left between them. The CDR3 is 16 residues long. The CDR3 DNA is TGTGCCAGCAGCCCCGTGGGGGGAGAGTCCTACAATGAGCAGTTCTTC. Translating gives CASSPVGGESYNEQFF.

This clone was observed a single time. This rearrangement joins TRBV14 to TRBJ2-3; D possibly uses TRBD1 or TRBD2 (5 bases each). The ends were cut back, 2 bases at V and 6 bases at J, with 12 bases in the middle. Looked up from germline, CDR1 is SGHDN and CDR2 is FVKESK. This CDR3 has 14 residues. This CDR3 reads CASSQFGAEDTQYF. Here the CDR3 DNA reads TGTGCCAGCAGCCAATTCGGGGCGGAGGATACGCAGTATTTT.

The chain carries TRBV5-1 and TRBJ2-1, with D perhaps matching TRBD1 (6 bases). CDR1 is SGHRS and CDR2 is YFSETQ in the germline V gene. The CDR3 consists of 16 residues. The V gene lost 0 bases and the J gene lost 6 bases, with 16 bases spanning the gap. CDR3 region: CASSLAYRAGTNEQFF. The DNA for the CDR3 is TGCGCCAGCAGCTTGGCCTACAGGGCAGGAACCAATGAGCAGTTCTTC.

The rearrangement joins TRBV7-8 to TRBJ2-3, with TRBD2 matching 12 bases. V trimming: 5 bases; J trimming: 3 bases; junction bases outside the gene matches: 9. CDR3 length: 17 amino acids. Germline CDR1 reads SGHVS; CDR2 reads FQNEAQ. The DNA for the CDR3 is TGTGCCAGCAGCCTTCGATCTAGCGGGAGGGCTACAGATACGCAGTATTTT. It codes for CASSLRSSGRATDTQYF.

J is TRBJ2-5 and V is TRBV11-2, with a tentative D call TRBD1 (5 bases). The CDR3 contains 13 residues. V lost 5 bases and J 5 bases, leaving 12 bases between the germline ends. Germline V gene sequence: CDR1 SGHAT, CDR2 FQNNGV. The DNA of the CDR3 is TGTGCCAGCAGCCTCCAGGGTTGGGAGACCCAGTACTTC. Protein product: CASSLQGWETQYF. The whole variable domain, remainder taken from reference TRBV11-2 and TRBJ2-5, is EAGVAQSPRYKIIEKRQSVAFWCNPISGHATLYWYQQILGQGPKLLIQFQNNGVVDDSQLPKDRFSAERLKGVDSTLKIQPAKLEDSAVYLCASSLQGWETQYFGPGTRLLVL.

This clone was seen more than once but under ten times. The rearrangement links TRBV5-1 to TRBJ1-1; the D gene is possibly TRBD1 (6 bases). The CDR3 sequence is 16 residues long. Trimming removed 3 bases at V and 3 bases at J, with 18 bases between. Germline CDR1 and CDR2: SGHRS and YFSETQ. The CDR3 reads CASSSPTGGRDTEAFF. The CDR3 DNA sequence: TGCGCCAGCAGCTCACCGACAGGTGGCAGGGACACTGAAGCTTTCTTT.

The chain recombines TRBV7-8 with TRBJ1-3; D possibly corresponds to TRBD1 (5 bases). Germline loops: CDR1 SGHVS, CDR2 FQNEAQ. Trimming stripped 5 bases from V and 4 bases from J, with 15 bases between. The CDR3 is 15 residues long. CDR3 sequence reads: CASSPGAGPGNTIYF. The DNA of the CDR3 is TGTGCCAGCAGCCCTGGGGCAGGGCCGGGAAACACCATATATTTT.

V and J are TRBV10-3 and TRBJ1-1, with 11 bases fitting TRBD1. This CDR3 comprises 15 residues. Trimming removed 5 bases from V and 4 bases from J; junction bases left unmatched: 6. The germline V gene encodes CDR1 ENHRY and CDR2 SYGVKD. This chain's CDR3 is CAISQRGTGGTEAFF. The CDR3 bases are TGTGCCATCAGTCAGAGGGGGACAGGGGGCACTGAAGCTTTCTTT.